A single sample gave rise to the 9 T cell receptor beta chains below, sequenced in a study of T-cell memory formation after mild COVID-19 (dated by TCRdb to the early 2020s). Library generation was performed with 5' RACE. TCRdb records Illumina NovaSeq 6000 as the sequencer. TCRdb trimmed the raw reads at Q25, called clones with MiXCR and kept productive beta chains. Entries are consolidated by CDR3 protein sequence, retaining the most common genes and DNA. This sample holds hundreds of thousands of distinct CDR3 sequences; around a sixth were observed only once. The ten largest clones take up 12% of the sample. The sequencing input was PBMCs or a T cell subset sorted from them (not recorded which). The source is an adult woman who had mild COVID-19 (a few samples of this study predate the infection). The sample titles of this study are shuffled in the database, so cell type and time point are left out; the donor was told from shared clones.

This clonotype was counted many times. This sequence joins TRBV7-2 and TRBJ1-3, with 10 bases fitting TRBD1. Trimming cost V 4 bases and J 4 bases; bases outside gene matches: 13. The CDR3 runs to 18 residues. Per the germline V gene, CDR1 is SGHTA and CDR2 is FQGNSA. The CDR3 nucleotides are TGTGCCAGCAGCTCCCCCATGTCGACAGGGGGCGTCGGAAACACCATATATTTT. It encodes CASSSPMSTGGVGNTIYF.

The genes are TRBV9 and TRBJ2-1; D call uncertain. This CDR3 region has 13 residues. Trimming left V 4 bases short and J 4 bases short, with 9 bases between. CDR1 is SGDLS, CDR2 YYNGEE, per germline. CDR3 loop: CASSPHQYNEQFF. CDR3 nucleotide sequence: TGTGCCAGCAGCCCCCATCAGTACAATGAGCAGTTCTTC.

The rearrangement joins TRBV10-3 to TRBJ2-7; weak D call: TRBD1 (6 bases). The CDR3 loop spans 13 amino acids. Trimming removed 2 bases from V and 3 bases from J, with 8 bases in between. Germline-derived CDR1 and CDR2 are ENHRY and SYGVKD. CDR3 bases: TGTGCCATCAGTGAGGGACAGAACTACGAGCAGTACTTC. Amino acid sequence: CAISEGQNYEQYF.

This clonotype was seen a few times. The chain combines TRBV20-1 with TRBJ1-1, with a tentative D call TRBD1 (5 bases). CDR1 is DFQATT and CDR2 is SNEGSKA in the germline V gene (reference sequence). The length of the CDR3 is 12 residues. Between the trimmed V and J ends, which lost 3 bases and 6 bases, there was a span of 11 bases. Here the CDR3 reads CSARLGQPEAFF. Written as DNA, the CDR3 is TGCAGTGCTAGGCTCGGACAACCTGAAGCTTTCTTT.

This clonotype was counted between two and nine times. The V call is TRBV7-8, the J call TRBJ1-1, with D hard to call. The germline V gene has CDR1 SGHVS and CDR2 FQNEAQ. Trimming took 1 base from V and 7 from J, leaving 16 bases between them. The CDR3 consists of 15 residues. CDR3 nucleotides: TGTGCCAGCAGCTTAGTCGAGGGATTCTACGTTGAAGCTTTCTTT. It yields the protein CASSLVEGFYVEAFF.

This clonotype was found many times. This chain connects TRBV7-8 to TRBJ1-2, with D maybe TRBD1 (5 bases). There are 13 residues in the CDR3. Trimming stripped 5 bases from V and 4 bases from J, with 11 bases between. Germline CDR1 and CDR2: SGHVS and FQNEAQ. This CDR3 is CASSIGTVYGYTF. In nucleotides, the CDR3 is TGTGCCAGCAGCATCGGGACGGTCTATGGCTACACCTTC.

The V and J genes are TRBV11-2 and TRBJ2-1; D is unclear. Germline V gene sequence: CDR1 SGHAT, CDR2 FQNNGV. CDR3 size: 12 residues. Trimming removed 5 bases from V and 6 bases from J, with 8 bases in between. CDR3 DNA sequence: TGTGCCAGCAGCCCCTTCCCCAATGAGCAGTTCTTC. Translated: CASSPFPNEQFF.

This clonotype has more than one count but fewer than ten. V and J are TRBV12-3 or TRBV12-4 and TRBJ2-7; 7 bases map to TRBD2. After removal of 6 bases from V and 0 bases from J, the junction contained 8 bases not matched to a gene. The CDR3 length is 15 residues. CDR3 in amino acids: CASSQTSVRSYEQYF. Written as DNA, the CDR3 is TGTGCCAGCAGCCAAACTAGCGTTCGCTCCTACGAGCAGTACTTC.

The chain links TRBV5-6 to TRBJ2-1; TRBD2 matches at 8 bases. This CDR3 comprises 13 residues. Germline CDR1 reads SGHDT; CDR2 reads YYEEEE. V was clipped by 1 base and J by 9 bases; unmatched bases: 3. This CDR3 reads CASSLSLAVEQFF. In DNA form, the CDR3 reads TGTGCCAGCAGCTTGTCACTAGCGGTTGAGCAGTTCTTC.